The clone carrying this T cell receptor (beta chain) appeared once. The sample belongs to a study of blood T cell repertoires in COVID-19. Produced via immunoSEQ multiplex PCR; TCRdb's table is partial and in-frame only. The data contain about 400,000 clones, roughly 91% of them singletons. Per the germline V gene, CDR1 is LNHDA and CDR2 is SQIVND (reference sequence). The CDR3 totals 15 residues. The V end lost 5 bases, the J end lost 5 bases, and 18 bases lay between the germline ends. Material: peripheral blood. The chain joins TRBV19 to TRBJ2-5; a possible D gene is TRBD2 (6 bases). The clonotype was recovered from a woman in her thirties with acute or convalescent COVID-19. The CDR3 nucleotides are TGTGCCAGTAGTCCCTCGCGGGGCCGGGGTGAGACCCAGTACTTC. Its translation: CASSPSRGRGETQYF.